This TCR beta chain was recovered during a study of blood T cell repertoires in COVID-19. Study-level background: COVID-19 samples collected from the United States, Italy and Spain covered acute and convalescent phases. Sources were T cells, B-cell-depleted T cells, or PBMCs; the material itself was cDNA or gDNA.

Source study methods: Reference gene primer amplification gave estimated nucleated cell counts. The method was immunoSEQ multiplex PCR; TCRdb's version includes in-frame clones alone and lacks a portion of them. V and J calls and clone size follow that table, whereas D and trimming were derived from the DNA. The sample shows some 250,000 clones, approximately 86% of them seen only once. V dropped 0 bases and J dropped 0; count of bases not matched to a gene: 12. This CDR3 has 21 residues. CDR1 is LGHNT and CDR2 is FRNRAP in the germline V gene. This receptor was taken from a woman under 40 who had recovered from COVID-19. Input material: peripheral blood. V and J are TRBV12-5 and TRBJ2-4; 12 nucleotides align to TRBD2. CDR3 in DNA: TGTGCTAGTGGTTTGGTACTTGGTGGTCTAGCGGGGGGGCTAGCCAAAAACATTCAGTACTTC. This translates into CASGLVLGGLAGGLAKNIQYF.